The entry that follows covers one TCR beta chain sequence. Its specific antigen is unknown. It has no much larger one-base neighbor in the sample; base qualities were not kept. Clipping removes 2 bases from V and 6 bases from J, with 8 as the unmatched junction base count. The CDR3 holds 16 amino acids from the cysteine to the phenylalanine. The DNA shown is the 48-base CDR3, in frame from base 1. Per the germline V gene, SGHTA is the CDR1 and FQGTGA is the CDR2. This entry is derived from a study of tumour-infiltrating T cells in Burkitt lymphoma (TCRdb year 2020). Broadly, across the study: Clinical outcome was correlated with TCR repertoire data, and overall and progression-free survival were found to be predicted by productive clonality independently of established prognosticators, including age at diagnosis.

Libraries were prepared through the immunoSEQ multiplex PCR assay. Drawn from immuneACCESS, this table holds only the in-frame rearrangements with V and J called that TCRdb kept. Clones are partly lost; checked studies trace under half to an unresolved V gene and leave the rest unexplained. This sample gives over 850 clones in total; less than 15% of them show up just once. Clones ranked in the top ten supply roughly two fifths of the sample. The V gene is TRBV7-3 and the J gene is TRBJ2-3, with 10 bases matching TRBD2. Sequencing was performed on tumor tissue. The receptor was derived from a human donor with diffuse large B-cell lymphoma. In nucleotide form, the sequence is TGTGCCAGCAGCTTAGGAGCGGGAGGGAGGCACGATACGCAGTATTTT. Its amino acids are CASSLGAGGRHDTQYF.